The 7 T cell receptor beta chains listed next were all sequenced from one sample in a study of T cell repertoires in cytomegalovirus infection. Their antigens remain unidentified. TCRdb recomputed calls from the reads with MiXCR, one row per CDR3 protein. The table shows approximately 1,000,000 distinct CDR3 sequences, with 25% to 40% occurring only once. Sequencing was performed on cultured CD8+ T cells from PBMCs, taken from culture after CMV antigen stimulation. The receptors stem from a human donor in good health (CMV status not recorded). Some clones in this sample may be carry-over from other donors' samples.

There are a few counts of this clonotype. The chain carries TRBV11-3 and TRBJ2-1, with TRBD2 matching 9 bases. The CDR3 covers 16 residues. J lost 6 bases, V lost 0 bases, and 6 bases had no gene match. Germline CDR1 is SGHNT and CDR2 is YENEEA. CDR3 DNA: TGTGCCAGCAGCTTAGAAAGAGCGGGGGGTATCAATGAGCAGTTCTTC. Translation gives CASSLERAGGINEQFF.

This clonotype was counted only a few times. The junction does not match germline at one end; this may be a read error. J is TRBJ2-5 and V is TRBV4-1; D may be TRBD1 (6 bases). The CDR3 length is 15 residues. Germline V lookup: CDR1 MGHRA, CDR2 YSYEKL. The CDR3 nucleotides are TGTGCCAGCAGCCAACAGGGCCAGTTTCAAGAGACCCAGTACTTC. Residues: CASSQQGQFQETQYF.

The chain combines TRBV7-9 with TRBJ2-1, with 10 bases matching TRBD1. Germline CDR1 reads SEHNR; CDR2 reads FQNEAQ (reference sequence). V dropped 4 bases and J dropped 9; count of bases not matched to a gene: 3. CDR3 length: 13 amino acids. The CDR3 here is CASSSDRGREQFF. CDR3 in DNA: TGTGCCAGCAGCTCAGACAGGGGGCGTGAGCAGTTCTTC.

This chain uses TRBV6-2 or TRBV6-3 with TRBJ2-5, with 12 bases matching TRBD2. The V segment lost 5 bases and the J segment 4 bases; nucleotides outside the gene matches: 5. This CDR3 spans 15 amino acids. Germline-derived CDR1 and CDR2 are MNHEY and SVGEGT. CDR3 sequence (DNA): TGTGCCAGCAGTAGGACTAGCGGGATTGGAGAGACCCAGTACTTC. Its protein product is CASSRTSGIGETQYF.

As regards this clonotype: Its ends do not fully match the called genes, so a read error is possible. The rearrangement joins TRBV12-3 or TRBV12-4 to TRBJ2-2; D ambiguous. The CDR3 consists of 15 residues. CDR3 nucleotide sequence: TGTGCCAGCAGTTTCGGACGCCTCTACACCAGGGAGCTGTTTTTT. Translated: CASSFGRLYTRELFF.

V and J are TRBV24-1 and TRBJ2-1; 12 bases are a match to TRBD1. The CDR3 contains 16 residues. J gave up 7 bases and V 9 bases, and 12 bases lay outside the gene matches. The germline gives CDR1 KGHDR, CDR2 SFDVKD. The CDR3 loop is CATEGQGAIFRNEQFF. CDR3 coding DNA: TGTGCCACCGAGGGACAGGGGGCAATTTTCCGTAATGAGCAGTTCTTC.

This clonotype has more than one count but fewer than ten. The rearrangement links TRBV6-6 to TRBJ2-2; D gene uncertain. This CDR3 is built from 15 residues. V lost 0 bases and J 5 bases, leaving 10 bases between the germline ends. Per germline, CDR1 MNHNY and CDR2 SVGAGI (reference sequence). The CDR3 sequence is CASSYSKGRTGELFF. As DNA, the CDR3 is TGTGCCAGCAGTTACTCCAAGGGTAGGACCGGGGAGCTGTTTTTT.